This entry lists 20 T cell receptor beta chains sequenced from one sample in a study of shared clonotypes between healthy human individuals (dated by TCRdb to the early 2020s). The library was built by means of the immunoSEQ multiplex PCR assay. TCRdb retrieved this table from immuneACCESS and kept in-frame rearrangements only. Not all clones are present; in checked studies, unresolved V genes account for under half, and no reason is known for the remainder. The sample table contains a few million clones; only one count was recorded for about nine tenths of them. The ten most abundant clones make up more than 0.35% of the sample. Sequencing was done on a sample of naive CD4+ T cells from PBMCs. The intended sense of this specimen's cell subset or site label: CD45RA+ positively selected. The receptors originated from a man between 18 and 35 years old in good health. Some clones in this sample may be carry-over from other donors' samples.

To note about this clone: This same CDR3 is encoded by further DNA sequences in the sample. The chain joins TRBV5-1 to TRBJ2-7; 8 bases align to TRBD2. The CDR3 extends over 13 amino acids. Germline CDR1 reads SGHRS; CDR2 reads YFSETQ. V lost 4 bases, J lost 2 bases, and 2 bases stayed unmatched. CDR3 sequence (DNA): TGCGCCAGCAGCCGGGGGGGCCCCTACGAGCAGTACTTC. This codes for CASSRGGPYEQYF.

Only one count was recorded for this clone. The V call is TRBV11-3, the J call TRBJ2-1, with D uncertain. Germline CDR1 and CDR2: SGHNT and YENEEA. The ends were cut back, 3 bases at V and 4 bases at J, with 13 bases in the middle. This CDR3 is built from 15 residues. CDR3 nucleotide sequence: TGTGCCAGCAGCTTCTCCCATGGGGATTACAATGAGCAGTTCTTC. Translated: CASSFSHGDYNEQFF.

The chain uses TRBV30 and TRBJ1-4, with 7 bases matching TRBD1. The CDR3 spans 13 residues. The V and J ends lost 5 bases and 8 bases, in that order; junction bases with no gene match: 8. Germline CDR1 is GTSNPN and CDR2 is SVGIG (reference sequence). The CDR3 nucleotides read TGTGCCTGGGCCCCGGGACAGAGGGAAAAACTGTTTTTT. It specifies CAWAPGQREKLFF.

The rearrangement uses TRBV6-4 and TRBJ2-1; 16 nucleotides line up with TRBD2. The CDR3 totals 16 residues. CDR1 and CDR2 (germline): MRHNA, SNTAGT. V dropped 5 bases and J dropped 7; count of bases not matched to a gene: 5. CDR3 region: CASSPGTSGRANEQFF. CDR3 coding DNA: TGTGCCAGCAGTCCCGGGACTAGCGGGAGGGCTAATGAGCAGTTCTTC.

The CDR3 spells CASSYSDGYEQYF. In DNA, the CDR3 is TGTGCCAGCAGTTACTCGGACGGCTACGAGCAGTACTTC. The chain uses TRBV6-5 and TRBJ2-7; D not certain. Trimming left V 0 bases short and J 3 bases short, with 6 bases between. CDR3 size: 13 residues. Germline V gives CDR1 MNHEY, CDR2 SVGAGI.

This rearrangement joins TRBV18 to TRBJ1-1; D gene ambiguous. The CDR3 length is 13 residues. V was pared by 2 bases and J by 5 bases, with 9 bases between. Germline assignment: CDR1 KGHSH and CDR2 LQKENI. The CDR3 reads CASSPNAQTEAFF. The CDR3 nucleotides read TGTGCCAGCTCACCAAATGCTCAAACTGAAGCTTTCTTT.

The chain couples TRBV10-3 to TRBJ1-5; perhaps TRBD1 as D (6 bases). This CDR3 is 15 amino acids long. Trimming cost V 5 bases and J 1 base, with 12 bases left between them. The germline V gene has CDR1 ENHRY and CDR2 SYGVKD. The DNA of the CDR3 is TGTGCCATCAGTAGTATACAGGGCAGCAATCAGCCCCAGCATTTT. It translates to CAISSIQGSNQPQHF.

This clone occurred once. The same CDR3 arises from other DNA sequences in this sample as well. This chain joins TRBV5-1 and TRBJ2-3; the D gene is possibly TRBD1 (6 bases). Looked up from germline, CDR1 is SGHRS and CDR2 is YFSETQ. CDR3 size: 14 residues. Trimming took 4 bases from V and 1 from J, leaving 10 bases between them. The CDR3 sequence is CASSPTGGTDTQYF. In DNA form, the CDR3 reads TGCGCCAGCAGCCCGACAGGAGGCACAGATACGCAGTATTTT.

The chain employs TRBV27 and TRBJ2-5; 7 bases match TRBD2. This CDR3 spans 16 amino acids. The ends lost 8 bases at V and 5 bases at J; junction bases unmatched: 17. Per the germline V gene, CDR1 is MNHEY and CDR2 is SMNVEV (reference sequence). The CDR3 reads CASRPRTSGYGETQYF. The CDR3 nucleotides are TGTGCCAGCCGACCCAGGACTAGTGGGTATGGGGAGACCCAGTACTTC.

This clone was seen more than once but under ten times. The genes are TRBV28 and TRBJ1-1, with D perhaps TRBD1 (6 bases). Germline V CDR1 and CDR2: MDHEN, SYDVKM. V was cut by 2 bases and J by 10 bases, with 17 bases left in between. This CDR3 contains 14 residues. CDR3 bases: TGTGCCAGCAGTTTACCAGGGGTTTACGTCGGAGCTTTCTTT. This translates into CASSLPGVYVGAFF.

CDR3 nucleotides: TGTGCCAGCAGTTCAAGGACTAGCAGAGCCTACAATGAGCAGTTCTTC. It translates to CASSSRTSRAYNEQFF. The chain joins TRBV28 to TRBJ2-1, with 8 bases lining up with TRBD2. Trimming removed 4 bases from V and 2 bases from J; junction bases left unmatched: 7. The CDR3 runs to 16 residues. Germline CDR1 and CDR2: MDHEN and SYDVKM.

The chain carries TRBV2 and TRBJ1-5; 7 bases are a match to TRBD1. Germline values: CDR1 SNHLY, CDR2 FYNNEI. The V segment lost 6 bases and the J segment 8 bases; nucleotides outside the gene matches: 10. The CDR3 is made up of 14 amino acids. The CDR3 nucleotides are TGTGCCAGCAGAGAACGACAGGGTAATAAGCCCCAGCATTTT. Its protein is CASRERQGNKPQHF.

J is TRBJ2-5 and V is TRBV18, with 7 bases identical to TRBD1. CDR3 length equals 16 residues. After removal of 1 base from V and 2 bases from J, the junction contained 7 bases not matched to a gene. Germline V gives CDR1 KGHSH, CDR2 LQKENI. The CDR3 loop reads CASSPLGTAPQETQYF. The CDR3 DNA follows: TGTGCCAGCTCACCACTCGGGACAGCACCGCAAGAGACCCAGTACTTC.

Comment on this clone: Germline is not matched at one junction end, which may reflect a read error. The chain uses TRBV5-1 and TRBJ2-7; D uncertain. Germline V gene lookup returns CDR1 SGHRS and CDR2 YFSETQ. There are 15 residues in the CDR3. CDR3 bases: TGCGCCAGCAGCACGCTCGCGCGGTCCTCCTCCGAGCAGTACTTC. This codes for CASSTLARSSSEQYF.

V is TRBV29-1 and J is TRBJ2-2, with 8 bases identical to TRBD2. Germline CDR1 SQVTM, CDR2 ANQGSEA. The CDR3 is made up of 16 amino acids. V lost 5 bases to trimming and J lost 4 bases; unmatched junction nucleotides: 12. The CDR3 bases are TGCAGCGTTCCCACGGCGGGGGGCTGGGGCACCGGGGAGCTGTTTTTT. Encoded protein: CSVPTAGGWGTGELFF.

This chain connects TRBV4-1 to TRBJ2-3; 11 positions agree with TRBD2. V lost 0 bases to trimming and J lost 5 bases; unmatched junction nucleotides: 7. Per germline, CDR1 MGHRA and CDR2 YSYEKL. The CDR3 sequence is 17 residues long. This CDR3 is CASSQELAGASRDTQYF. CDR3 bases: TGCGCCAGCAGCCAAGAACTAGCGGGGGCTTCCCGAGATACGCAGTATTTT.

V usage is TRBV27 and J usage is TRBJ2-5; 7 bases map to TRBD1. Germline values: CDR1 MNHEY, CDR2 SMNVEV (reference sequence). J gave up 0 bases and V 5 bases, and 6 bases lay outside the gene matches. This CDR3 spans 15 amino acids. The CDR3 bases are TGTGCCAGCAGTGGGGACAGAGAGTACCAAGAGACCCAGTACTTC. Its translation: CASSGDREYQETQYF.

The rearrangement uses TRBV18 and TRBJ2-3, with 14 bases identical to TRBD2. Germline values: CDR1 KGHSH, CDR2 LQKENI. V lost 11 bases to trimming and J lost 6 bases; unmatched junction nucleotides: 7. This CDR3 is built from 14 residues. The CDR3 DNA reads TGTGCCGACCGGACTAGCGGGAGGTCCGATACGCAGTATTTT. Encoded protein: CADRTSGRSDTQYF.

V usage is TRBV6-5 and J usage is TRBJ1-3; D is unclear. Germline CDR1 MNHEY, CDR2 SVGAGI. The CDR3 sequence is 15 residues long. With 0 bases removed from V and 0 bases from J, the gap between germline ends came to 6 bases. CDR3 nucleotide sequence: TGTGCCAGCAGTTACTCGAGGAGCTCTGGAAACACCATATATTTT. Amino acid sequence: CASSYSRSSGNTIYF.

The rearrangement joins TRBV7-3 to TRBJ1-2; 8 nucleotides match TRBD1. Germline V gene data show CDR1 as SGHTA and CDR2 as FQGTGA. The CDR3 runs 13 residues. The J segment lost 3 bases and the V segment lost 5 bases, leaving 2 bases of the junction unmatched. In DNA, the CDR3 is TGTGCCAGCAGCCCGACAGGGGACTATGGCTACACCTTC. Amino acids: CASSPTGDYGYTF.